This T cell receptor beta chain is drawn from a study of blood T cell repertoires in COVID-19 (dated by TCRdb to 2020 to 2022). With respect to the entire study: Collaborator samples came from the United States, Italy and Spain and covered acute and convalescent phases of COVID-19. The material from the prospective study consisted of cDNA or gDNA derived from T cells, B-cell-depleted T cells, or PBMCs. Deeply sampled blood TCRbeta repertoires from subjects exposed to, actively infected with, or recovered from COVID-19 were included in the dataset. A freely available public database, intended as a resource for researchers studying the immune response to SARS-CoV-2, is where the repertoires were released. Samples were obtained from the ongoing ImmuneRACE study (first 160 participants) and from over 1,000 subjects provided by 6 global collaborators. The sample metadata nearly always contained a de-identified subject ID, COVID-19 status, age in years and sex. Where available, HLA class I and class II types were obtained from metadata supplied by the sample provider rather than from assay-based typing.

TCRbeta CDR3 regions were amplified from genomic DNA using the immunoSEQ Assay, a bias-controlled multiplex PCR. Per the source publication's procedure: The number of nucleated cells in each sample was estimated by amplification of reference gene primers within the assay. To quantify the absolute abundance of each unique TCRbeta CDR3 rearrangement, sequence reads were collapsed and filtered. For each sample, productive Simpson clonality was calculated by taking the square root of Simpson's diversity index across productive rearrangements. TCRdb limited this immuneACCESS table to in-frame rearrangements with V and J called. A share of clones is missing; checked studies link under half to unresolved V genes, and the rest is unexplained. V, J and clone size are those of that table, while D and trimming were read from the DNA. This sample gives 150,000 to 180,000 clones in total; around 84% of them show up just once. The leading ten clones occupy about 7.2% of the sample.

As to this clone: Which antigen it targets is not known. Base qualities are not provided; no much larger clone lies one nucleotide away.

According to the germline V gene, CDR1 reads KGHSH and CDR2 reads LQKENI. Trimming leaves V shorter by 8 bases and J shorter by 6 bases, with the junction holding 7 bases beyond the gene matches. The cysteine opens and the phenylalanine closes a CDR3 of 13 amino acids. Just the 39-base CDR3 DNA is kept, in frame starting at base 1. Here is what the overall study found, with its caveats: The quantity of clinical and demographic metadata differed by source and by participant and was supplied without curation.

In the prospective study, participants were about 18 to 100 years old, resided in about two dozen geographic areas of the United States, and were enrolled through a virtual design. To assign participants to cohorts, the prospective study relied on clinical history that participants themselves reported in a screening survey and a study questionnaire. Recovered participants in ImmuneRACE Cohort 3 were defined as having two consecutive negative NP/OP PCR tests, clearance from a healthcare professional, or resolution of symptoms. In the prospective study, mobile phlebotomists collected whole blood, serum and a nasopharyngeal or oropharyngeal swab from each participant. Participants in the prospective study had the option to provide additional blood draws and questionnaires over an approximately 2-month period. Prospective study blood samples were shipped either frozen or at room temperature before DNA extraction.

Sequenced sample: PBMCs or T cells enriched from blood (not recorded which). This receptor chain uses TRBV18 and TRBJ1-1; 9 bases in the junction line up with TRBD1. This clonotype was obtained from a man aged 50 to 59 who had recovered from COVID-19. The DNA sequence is TGTGCCAGCCAGGACAGGGGAAAGGCTGAAGCTTTCTTT. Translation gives CASQDRGKAEAFF.